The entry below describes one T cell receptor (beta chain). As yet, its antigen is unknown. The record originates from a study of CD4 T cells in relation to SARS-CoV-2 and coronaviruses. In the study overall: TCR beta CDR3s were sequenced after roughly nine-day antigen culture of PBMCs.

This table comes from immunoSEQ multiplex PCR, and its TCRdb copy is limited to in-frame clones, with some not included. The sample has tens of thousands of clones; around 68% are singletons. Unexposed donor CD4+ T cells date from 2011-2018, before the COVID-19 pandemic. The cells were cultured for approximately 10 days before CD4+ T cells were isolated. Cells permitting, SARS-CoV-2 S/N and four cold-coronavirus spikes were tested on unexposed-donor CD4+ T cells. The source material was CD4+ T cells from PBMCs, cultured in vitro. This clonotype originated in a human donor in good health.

In nucleotides, the CDR3 is TGCGCCAGCAGCCAAGATGTAGGCTTGGGTGGCTACACCTTC. This encodes CASSQDVGLGGYTF. V is TRBV4-3 and J is TRBJ1-2; D is undetermined. Germline lookup yields CDR1 LGHNA and CDR2 YSLEER. This CDR3 region has 14 residues. V was clipped by 0 bases and J by 7 bases, with 12 bases between them.